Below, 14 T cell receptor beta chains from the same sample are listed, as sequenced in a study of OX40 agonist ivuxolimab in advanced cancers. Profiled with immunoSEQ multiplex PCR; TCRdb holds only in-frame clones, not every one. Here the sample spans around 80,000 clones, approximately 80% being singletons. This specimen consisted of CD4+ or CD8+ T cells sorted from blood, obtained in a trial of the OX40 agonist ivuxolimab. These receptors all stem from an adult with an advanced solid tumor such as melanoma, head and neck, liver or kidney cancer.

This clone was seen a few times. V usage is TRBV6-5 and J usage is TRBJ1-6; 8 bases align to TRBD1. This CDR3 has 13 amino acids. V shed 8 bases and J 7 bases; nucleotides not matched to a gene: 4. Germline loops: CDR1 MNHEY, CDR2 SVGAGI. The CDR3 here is CASQDRGNSPLHF. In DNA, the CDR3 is TGTGCCAGCCAAGACAGGGGAAATTCACCCCTCCACTTT.

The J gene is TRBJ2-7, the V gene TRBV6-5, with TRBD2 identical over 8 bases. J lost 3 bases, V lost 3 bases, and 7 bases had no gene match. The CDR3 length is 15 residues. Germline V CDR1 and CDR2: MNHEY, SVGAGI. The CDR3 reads CASSYTSGGIYEQYF. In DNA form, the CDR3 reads TGTGCCAGCAGTTATACCAGCGGGGGAATCTACGAGCAGTACTTC.

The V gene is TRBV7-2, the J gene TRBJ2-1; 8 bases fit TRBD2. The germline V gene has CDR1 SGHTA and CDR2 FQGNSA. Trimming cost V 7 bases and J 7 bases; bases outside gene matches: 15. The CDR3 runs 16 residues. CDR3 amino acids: CASTSSSGSGANEQFF. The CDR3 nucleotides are TGTGCCAGCACCTCCTCAAGCGGGAGCGGGGCGAATGAGCAGTTCTTC.

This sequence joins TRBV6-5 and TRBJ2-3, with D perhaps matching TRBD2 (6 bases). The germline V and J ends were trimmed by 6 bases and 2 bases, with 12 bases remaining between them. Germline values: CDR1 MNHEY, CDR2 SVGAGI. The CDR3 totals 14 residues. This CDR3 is CASRSLGLTDTQYF. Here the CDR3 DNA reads TGTGCCAGCAGAAGCTTGGGACTCACAGATACGCAGTATTTT.

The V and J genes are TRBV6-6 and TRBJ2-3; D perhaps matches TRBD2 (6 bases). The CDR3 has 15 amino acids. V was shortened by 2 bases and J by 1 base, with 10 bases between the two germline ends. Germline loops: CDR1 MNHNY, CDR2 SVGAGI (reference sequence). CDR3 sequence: CASSYDQRGTDTQYF. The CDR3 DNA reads TGTGCCAGCAGTTACGACCAGCGGGGCACAGATACGCAGTATTTT.

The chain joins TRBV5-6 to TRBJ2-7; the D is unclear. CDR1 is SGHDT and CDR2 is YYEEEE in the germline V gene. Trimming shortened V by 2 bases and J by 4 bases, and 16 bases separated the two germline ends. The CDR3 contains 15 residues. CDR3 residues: CASSFGLGQDYEQYV. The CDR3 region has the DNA TGTGCCAGCAGCTTTGGCCTCGGGCAGGATTACGAGCAGTACGTC.

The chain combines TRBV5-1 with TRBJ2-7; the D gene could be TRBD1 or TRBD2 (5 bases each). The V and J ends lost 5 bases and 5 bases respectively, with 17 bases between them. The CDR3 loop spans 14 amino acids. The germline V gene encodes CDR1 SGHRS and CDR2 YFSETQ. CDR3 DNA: TGCGCCAGCAGGGTGGGACCGTCGCTGAACGAGCAGTACGTC. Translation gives CASRVGPSLNEQYV.

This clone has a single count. DNA for the CDR3: TGTGCCAGCAGGCCCACCAGCGCAACTAATGAAAAACTGTTTTTT. Translated, it gives CASRPTSATNEKLFF. The chain carries TRBV6-1 and TRBJ1-4; D gene uncertain. The CDR3 sequence is 15 residues long. Trimming stripped 6 bases from V and 0 bases from J, with 11 bases between. Germline V gene data show CDR1 as MNHNS and CDR2 as SASEGT.

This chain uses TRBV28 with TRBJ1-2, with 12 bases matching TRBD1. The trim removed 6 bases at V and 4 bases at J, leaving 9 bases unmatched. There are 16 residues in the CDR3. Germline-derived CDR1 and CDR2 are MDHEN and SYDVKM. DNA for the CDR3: TGTGCCAGCAGCCCCATTAGGGGACAGGGGGCCTATGGCTACACCTTC. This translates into CASSPIRGQGAYGYTF.

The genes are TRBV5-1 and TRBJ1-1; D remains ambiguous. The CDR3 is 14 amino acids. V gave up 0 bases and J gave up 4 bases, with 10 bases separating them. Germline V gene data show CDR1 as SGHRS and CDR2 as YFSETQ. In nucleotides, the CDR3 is TGCGCCAGCAGCTTGGGGACGACGATCACTGAAGCTTTCTTT. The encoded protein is CASSLGTTITEAFF.

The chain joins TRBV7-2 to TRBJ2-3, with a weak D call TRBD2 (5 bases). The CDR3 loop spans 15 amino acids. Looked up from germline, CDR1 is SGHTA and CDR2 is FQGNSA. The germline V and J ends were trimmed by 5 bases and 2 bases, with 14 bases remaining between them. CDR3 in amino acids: CASSTRATFTDTQYF. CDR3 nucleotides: TGTGCCAGCAGCACTAGGGCTACATTCACAGATACGCAGTATTTT.

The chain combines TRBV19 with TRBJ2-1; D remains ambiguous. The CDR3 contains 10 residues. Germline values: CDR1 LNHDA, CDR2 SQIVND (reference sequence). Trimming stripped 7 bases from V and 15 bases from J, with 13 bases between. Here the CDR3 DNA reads TGTGCCAGTACCCCCCGGCCCGGGTTCTTC. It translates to CASTPRPGFF.

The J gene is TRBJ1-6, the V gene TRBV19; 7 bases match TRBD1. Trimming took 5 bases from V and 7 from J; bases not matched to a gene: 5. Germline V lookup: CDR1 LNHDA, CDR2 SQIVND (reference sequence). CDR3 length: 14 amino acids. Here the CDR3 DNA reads TGTGCCAGTAGTTATGGACAGGAAAATTCACCCCTCCACTTT. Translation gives CASSYGQENSPLHF. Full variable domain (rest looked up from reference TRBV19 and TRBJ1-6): DGGITQSPKYLFRKEGQNVTLSCEQNLNHDAMYWYRQDPGQGLRLIYYSQIVNDFQKGDIAEGYSVSREKKESFPLTVTSAQKNPTAFYLCASSYGQENSPLHFGNGTRLTVT.

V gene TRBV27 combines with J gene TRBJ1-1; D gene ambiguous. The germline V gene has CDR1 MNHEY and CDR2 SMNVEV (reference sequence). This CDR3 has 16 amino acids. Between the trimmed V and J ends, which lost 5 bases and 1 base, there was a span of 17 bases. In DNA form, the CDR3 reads TGTGCCAGCAGTCCCCTCTTTGGTAAAGGGAACACTGAAGCTTTCTTT. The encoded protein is CASSPLFGKGNTEAFF.